Listed below are T cell receptor beta chains from one sample, sequenced in a study of blood T cell repertoires in COVID-19. Sequencing used immunoSEQ multiplex PCR; TCRdb keeps in-frame clones, though not all of them. The repertoire holds 150,000 or so clones, with 87% as singletons. What was sequenced was peripheral blood. These receptors were collected from an older man with acute or convalescent COVID-19. Each CDR3 is given with its conserved first and last residue. A D gene is named only where the DNA matches it firmly. Size values are once, few and many counts, or a class for expanded clones, and some rows have none.

j_call v_call clone_size d_call cdr3_nt cdr3_aa
TRBJ1-2 TRBV30 few - TGTGCCTGGAGTGAGAGGGGGAATGGCTACACCTTC CAWSERGNGYTF
TRBJ2-7 TRBV10-3 - TRBD2 TGTGCCATCAGACGAACTAGCGGGGATAGCCACGAGCAGTACTTC CAIRRTSGDSHEQYF
TRBJ2-1 TRBV3-1/TRBV3-2 - TRBD2 TGTGCCAGCAGCCAAGATCTAGCTAGCGGGAGCCTCAATGAGCAGTTCTTC CASSQDLASGSLNEQFF
TRBJ2-3 TRBV11-2 - - TGTGCCAGCAGCTTACAGTTTGCAGATACGCAGTATTTT CASSLQFADTQYF
TRBJ2-3 TRBV10-3 - TRBD1 TGTGCCATCAGTACAGGGGCTAGCACAGATACGCAGTATTTT CAISTGASTDTQYF
TRBJ2-5 TRBV2 - - TGTGCCAGCAGGGAGCAGACAGTTCGTCGGGAGACCCAGTACTTC CASREQTVRRETQYF
TRBJ2-7 TRBV2 - - TGTGCCAGCACAAGTGAACAGGGCTCCTACGAGCAGTACTTC CASTSEQGSYEQYF
TRBJ1-5 TRBV7-9 - - TGTGCCAGCAGCTTGGACAGCCAAGGGAATCAGCCCCAGCATTTT CASSLDSQGNQPQHF
TRBJ2-2 TRBV5-1 - - TGCGCCAGCAGCTTGAAGGCAGGGATTAACACCGGGGAGCTGTTTTTT CASSLKAGINTGELFF
TRBJ1-5 TRBV12-3/TRBV12-4 - TRBD1 TGTGCCAGCAGTGCACAGGGGAATCAGCCCCAGCATTTT CASSAQGNQPQHF
TRBJ2-7 TRBV15 once - TGTGCCACCAGTCTATACGGCTCCTACGAGCAGTACTTC CATSLYGSYEQYF
TRBJ2-1 TRBV5-1 - TRBD1 TGCGCCAGCGGAGCCAGGGGGAGCTCCTACAATGAGCAGTTCTTC CASGARGSSYNEQFF
TRBJ1-1 TRBV3-1/TRBV3-2 - TRBD1 TGTGCCAGCAGCCCCGGGACAGGCACTGAAGCTTTCTTT CASSPGTGTEAFF
TRBJ1-4 TRBV12-3/TRBV12-4 - - TGTGCCAGCAGTCCCGGGACTATAGGGGAACTGTTTTTT CASSPGTIGELFF
TRBJ1-4 TRBV28 - TRBD1 TGTGCCAGCAGTGGGACAGTAGATGAAAAACTGTTTTTT CASSGTVDEKLFF
TRBJ2-5 TRBV5-1 - TRBD1 TGCGCCAGCAGGCAGGGGGTCGAGACCCAGTACTTC CASRQGVETQYF
TRBJ1-2 TRBV19 - - TGTGCCAGTAGTATACTGTCTGGGGCAGGTTCTGGCTATGGCTACACCTTC CASSILSGAGSGYGYTF
TRBJ1-1 TRBV11-1 - - TGTGCCAGCAGCTTAGGGGTACCCAGGTTTGGAGCTTTCTTT CASSLGVPRFGAFF
TRBJ2-1 TRBV24-1 - - TGTGCCACCAGTGACCCCAGCGGACCCGTTAGCGATGAGCAGTTCTTC CATSDPSGPVSDEQFF
TRBJ2-5 TRBV30 - - TGTGCCTGGAGTGTACGAAGGGGGACCCAGTACTTC CAWSVRRGTQYF
TRBJ2-1 TRBV28 - - TGTGCCAGCAGTTTATTTCTTGCGGGTCGCTCCGGTAAGCAGTTCTTC CASSLFLAGRSGKQFF
TRBJ1-6 TRBV9 - TRBD1 TGTGCCAGCAGCCCAGGGGGATCCCCTCTCCTCCACTTT CASSPGGSPLLHF
TRBJ1-4 TRBV3-1/TRBV3-2 - - TGTGCCAGCAGCCAAGACGGGGTTAATGAAAAACTGTTTTTT CASSQDGVNEKLFF
TRBJ2-1 TRBV4-1 once TRBD2 TGCGCCAGCAGCCAAGATAGTAGCGGGATCCAAAGTGAGCAGTTCTTC CASSQDSSGIQSEQFF
TRBJ2-2 TRBV29-1 - TRBD2 TGCAGCGCGGGACTAGCGGCGAACACCGGGGAGCTGTTTTTT CSAGLAANTGELFF
TRBJ2-1 TRBV2 - TRBD2 TGTGCCAGCAGTGAGTCCCCCAGCGGGGGGGCCTACAATGAGCAGTTCTTC CASSESPSGGAYNEQFF
TRBJ2-7 TRBV5-1 few - TGCGCCAGCAATCCCGGACACCTACCCCCGCACGAGCAGTACTTC CASNPGHLPPHEQYF
TRBJ1-4 TRBV28 - - TGTGCCAGCAGTTTGAGACAGTATAATGAAAAACTGTTTTTT CASSLRQYNEKLFF
TRBJ1-2 TRBV19 - - TGTGCCAGTACCCCCCCCCGGGGAGTTAACTATGGCTACACCTTC CASTPPRGVNYGYTF
TRBJ1-5 TRBV3-1/TRBV3-2 - - TGTGCCAGCAGCCAAGAGGGGGACAAACCCGGTCAGCCCCAGCATTTT CASSQEGDKPGQPQHF
TRBJ2-7 TRBV27 - TRBD2 TGTGCCAGCAGTCAGGTGCGGGGGTACTCCTACGAGCAGTACTTC CASSQVRGYSYEQYF
TRBJ1-1 TRBV3-1/TRBV3-2 - TRBD1 TGTGCCAGCAGCTTAGGGACAGGGGATGGAAACACTGAAGCTTTCTTT CASSLGTGDGNTEAFF
TRBJ1-3 TRBV4-1 - TRBD1 TGCGCCAGCAGCCAAGCGGGACAGGGGGCTCTGAGGGGAAACACCATATATTTT CASSQAGQGALRGNTIYF
TRBJ2-7 TRBV18 - - TGTGCCAGCTCAGAGGCAGGGTTGGGCGAGCAGTACTTC CASSEAGLGEQYF
TRBJ2-5 TRBV5-1 - TRBD1 TGCGCCAGCAGCTTGGCCGGGACAGGGGAGACCCAGTACTTC CASSLAGTGETQYF
TRBJ1-4 TRBV19 - TRBD1 TGTGCCAGTAGTATCGAGGGGGCTTGGAATGAAAAACTGTTTTTT CASSIEGAWNEKLFF
TRBJ2-1 TRBV7-3 - - TGTGCCAGCAGCTTATCCACTAGCGAGCAGTTCTTC CASSLSTSEQFF
TRBJ1-1 TRBV2 - - TGTGCCAGCAGGGGGGAGGGTATGGGCACTGAAGCTTTCTTT CASRGEGMGTEAFF
TRBJ2-7 TRBV18 - TRBD2 TGTGCCAGCTCATTATCACTAGCGGACCTCTACGAGCAGTACTTC CASSLSLADLYEQYF
TRBJ1-5 TRBV29-1 - - TGCAGCGTGGGTGGCGGGAAAAATCAGCCCCAGCATTTT CSVGGGKNQPQHF
TRBJ2-5 TRBV30 - - TGTGCCTGGAGTCGTCAGGGGGGAGAGACCCAGTACTTC CAWSRQGGETQYF
TRBJ2-6 TRBV6-1 - - TGTGCCAGCAGTGGAATTCTCGGGAATTCGGCCAACGTCCTGACTTTC CASSGILGNSANVLTF
TRBJ2-3 TRBV19 once TRBD2 TGTGCCAGTAGTCACTCTAGCGGGGGGTTAGATACGCAGTATTTT CASSHSSGGLDTQYF
TRBJ2-2 TRBV28 - TRBD1 TGTGCCAGCAGTTTAGGACAGGTGAACACCGGGGAGCTGTTTTTT CASSLGQVNTGELFF
TRBJ2-7 TRBV5-1 - - TGCGCCAGCAGGGCAGCCTACGAGCAGTACTTC CASRAAYEQYF
TRBJ1-1 TRBV9 once - TGTGCCAGCTCCATGGGACAAAACACTGAAGCTTTCTTT CASSMGQNTEAFF
TRBJ1-6 TRBV2 - - TGTGCCAGCATGTGGACAGAGAATTCACCCCTCCACTTT CASMWTENSPLHF